What follows is one T cell receptor (beta chain) and its context. Alongside a J-beta primer mix, a sample-barcoded 5' primer served in a second PCR lasting 7 to 11 cycles. Carrying 12 random nucleotides, a template-switch adaptor labeled each individual cDNA molecule. TCRdb fed the 5' RACE reads into MiXCR, producing one record per CDR3 protein. The sample lists about 620,000 distinct CDR3 sequences, over 40% occurring once. These data originate in a study of blood T cells in healthy people across ages. The germline CDR1 and CDR2 sequences are MDHEN and SYDVKM. The CDR3 extends over 16 amino acids. Between the trimmed V and J ends, which lost 6 bases and 0 bases, there was a span of 17 bases.

The receptor was derived from a woman older than 75 in good health. The gene calls are TRBV28 and TRBJ1-1, with D possibly matching TRBD1 (6 bases). Specimen: blood. CDR3 sequence: CASSPYSGTMNTEAFF. The CDR3 DNA reads as TGTGCCAGCAGCCCATACTCCGGGACAATGAACACTGAAGCTTTCTTT.